The 20 T cell receptor beta chains listed next were all sequenced from one sample in a study of blood T cell repertoires in COVID-19. Sequencing used immunoSEQ multiplex PCR; TCRdb keeps in-frame clones, though not all of them. Seen here are hundreds of thousands of clones, 70% to 90% observed once, and the top ten hold about 1.9%. Sequencing was carried out using peripheral blood. Receptors originate from a woman in her 30s who had recovered from COVID-19.

This clone was counted once. This chain connects TRBV11-3 to TRBJ2-2, with a weak D call TRBD1 (5 bases). The V gene's germline CDR1 is SGHNT and CDR2 YENEEA. Trimming left V 5 bases short and J 5 bases short, with 9 bases between. CDR3 length: 13 residues. CDR3 sequence (DNA): TGTGCCAGCAGCGCTCCAGGGACCGGGGAGCTGTTTTTT. It specifies CASSAPGTGELFF.

J is TRBJ1-5 and V is TRBV27; D unresolved. V was pared by 5 bases and J by 3 bases, with 8 bases between. There are 13 residues in the CDR3. CDR1 MNHEY and CDR2 SMNVEV come from the germline V gene (reference sequence). The chain's CDR3 is CASSSAFNQPQHF. The CDR3 DNA reads TGTGCCAGCAGTAGCGCTTTCAATCAGCCCCAGCATTTT.

The chain has TRBV2 and TRBJ2-7, with 9 nucleotides matching TRBD2. Per the germline V gene, CDR1 is SNHLY and CDR2 is FYNNEI. With 5 bases clipped from V and 2 bases from J, the junction kept 19 bases outside the gene matches. This CDR3 has 19 residues. Here the CDR3 DNA reads TGTGCCAGCAGTCGCTCCACATTCCAGGGCGGGAGGGCCCCCTACGAGCAGTACTTC. Its protein is CASSRSTFQGGRAPYEQYF.

The rearrangement links TRBV21-1 to TRBJ2-5; no check of the table's D call, TRBD2, against the DNA was made. TRBV21-1 counts as a pseudogene. The CDR3 is 14 amino acids. For the CDR3, the DNA is TGTGCCAGCAGGACTAGCTATGTAGGAGAGACCCAGTACTTC. This gives the protein CASRTSYVGETQYF.

The CDR3 protein is CASRGNNQPQHF. In DNA, the CDR3 is TGTGCCAGCCGGGGGAACAATCAGCCCCAGCATTTT. The chain links TRBV28 to TRBJ1-5; a weak D match, TRBD1 (5 bases). V shed 8 bases and J shed 3 bases, with 8 bases lying between them. In germline, CDR1 is MDHEN, CDR2 SYDVKM. The CDR3 contains 12 residues.

The chain has TRBV7-2 and TRBJ2-3; tentatively, D is TRBD2 (5 bases). The V gene's germline CDR1 is SGHTA and CDR2 FQGNSA. The CDR3 has 14 amino acids. The ends were cut back, 7 bases at V and 2 bases at J, with 13 bases in the middle. The CDR3 sequence: CASIPGVHTDTQYF. CDR3 sequence (DNA): TGTGCCAGCATCCCCGGGGTTCACACAGATACGCAGTATTTT.

The chain couples TRBV19 to TRBJ1-6; D is ambiguous. Germline V gene sequence: CDR1 LNHDA, CDR2 SQIVND (reference sequence). There are 15 residues in the CDR3. V was trimmed by 5 bases and J by 5 bases, leaving 13 bases between them. CDR3 DNA: TGTGCCAGTAGTGCACCCGTTACTAATAATTCACCCCTCCACTTT. This gives the protein CASSAPVTNNSPLHF.

The rearrangement links TRBV5-4 to TRBJ1-1; D gene unclear. CDR1 and CDR2 from the germline V gene are SGHNT and YYREEE (reference sequence). The CDR3 has 14 amino acids. Trimming stripped 0 bases from V and 1 base from J, with 7 bases between. The CDR3 nucleotides read TGTGCCAGCAGCTTGGGAGCACCGAACACTGAAGCTTTCTTT. Translated: CASSLGAPNTEAFF.

The rearrangement links TRBV6-6 to TRBJ1-1; D gene uncertain. Per the germline V gene, CDR1 is MNHNY and CDR2 is SVGAGI (reference sequence). V dropped 2 bases and J dropped 7 bases, with 14 bases sitting between them. The CDR3 extends over 14 amino acids. The CDR3 DNA follows: TGTGCCAGCAGTTACACCGTGGAGGTCGGTGAAGCTTTCTTT. Encoded protein: CASSYTVEVGEAFF.

This clone was counted once. This chain uses TRBV19 with TRBJ1-5, with TRBD1 as a possible D gene (5 bases). With 6 bases removed from V and 6 bases from J, the gap between germline ends came to 18 bases. The CDR3 is 15 amino acids. The germline V gene has CDR1 LNHDA and CDR2 SQIVND (reference sequence). CDR3 sequence (DNA): TGTGCCAGTAGCAATGGCGGGAATAGGGGTCAGCCCCAGCATTTT. This gives the protein CASSNGGNRGQPQHF.

The V and J genes are TRBV27 and TRBJ1-2, with unresolved D. Germline CDR1 reads MNHEY; CDR2 reads SMNVEV (reference sequence). Trimming left V 3 bases short and J 8 bases short, with 10 bases between. The CDR3 consists of 12 residues. This CDR3 reads CASSFAGGGYTF. CDR3 DNA sequence: TGTGCCAGCAGTTTTGCGGGAGGCGGCTACACCTTC.

This clone was detected ten times or more. The chain uses TRBV2 and TRBJ1-1, with no clear D. Germline V lookup: CDR1 SNHLY, CDR2 FYNNEI. The CDR3 has 10 amino acids. Trimming stripped 6 bases from V and 5 bases from J, with 4 bases between. CDR3 in DNA: TGTGCCAGCAGGAGGACTGAAGCTTTCTTT. Amino acid sequence: CASRRTEAFF.

The chain is built from TRBV11-2 and TRBJ1-1; TRBD1 agrees at 9 bases. CDR1 SGHAT and CDR2 FQNNGV come from the germline V gene. The trim removed 4 bases at V and 5 bases at J, leaving 11 bases unmatched. This CDR3 comprises 16 residues. The CDR3 DNA sequence: TGTGCCAGCAGCTGGAGTGGGACAGGGTTGAGGACTGAAGCTTTCTTT. The encoded protein is CASSWSGTGLRTEAFF.

This clone has only one observation. J is TRBJ2-2 and V is TRBV28; 8 bases align to TRBD1. This CDR3 is built from 16 residues. The V gene end was trimmed by 3 bases and the J gene end by 1 base; junction bases not matched to a gene: 4. Germline V gives CDR1 MDHEN, CDR2 SYDVKM. Written as DNA, the CDR3 is TGTGCCAGCAGTTTTTTCGGGACAGGGAACACCGGGGAGCTGTTTTTT. Its protein product is CASSFFGTGNTGELFF.

The CDR3 sequence is CASSQGGGTTTGELFF. The CDR3 region has the DNA TGTGCCAGCAGCCAAGGAGGGGGCACCACCACCGGGGAGCTGTTTTTT. The chain is built from TRBV3-1 (or the pseudogene TRBV3-2) and TRBJ2-2, with TRBD1 matching over 7 bases. Losses at the gene ends were 1 base for V and 4 bases for J; bases not matched to a gene: 6. CDR1 is LGHDT and CDR2 is YNNKEL in the germline V gene (reference sequence). The CDR3 is made up of 16 amino acids.

The chain carries TRBV19 and TRBJ1-2; no clear D gene. CDR3 length: 16 amino acids. Trimming left V 7 bases short and J 8 bases short, with 26 bases between. Germline CDR1 and CDR2: LNHDA and SQIVND (reference sequence). CDR3 sequence: CASTQSTGSPLQGYTF. The CDR3, as DNA: TGTGCCAGTACCCAGAGTACGGGGAGCCCTTTACAAGGCTACACCTTC.

The chain uses TRBV3-1 (or the pseudogene TRBV3-2) and TRBJ2-3; 9 bases are shared with TRBD2. Germline lookup yields CDR1 LGHDT and CDR2 YNNKEL (reference sequence). This CDR3 region has 16 residues. The J segment lost 3 bases and the V segment lost 5 bases, leaving 9 bases of the junction unmatched. CDR3: CASSSRLAGATDTQYF. In nucleotides, the CDR3 is TGTGCCAGCAGCTCTCGGTTAGCGGGGGCAACAGATACGCAGTATTTT.

The V gene is TRBV7-2, the J gene TRBJ1-5; no reliable D call. Per germline, CDR1 SGHTA and CDR2 FQGNSA. The CDR3 spans 17 residues. V lost 5 bases and J lost 1, with 18 bases in between. CDR3: CASSDVGWASSNQPQHF. The CDR3 DNA sequence: TGTGCCAGCAGCGACGTTGGGTGGGCATCGAGCAATCAGCCCCAGCATTTT.

J is TRBJ2-7 and V is TRBV11-2; perhaps TRBD1 as D (5 bases). The CDR3 spans 16 residues. Germline V gives CDR1 SGHAT, CDR2 FQNNGV. Trimming left V 2 bases short and J 5 bases short, with 19 bases between. This chain's CDR3 is CASSLILSRVTHEQYF. The CDR3 region has the DNA TGTGCCAGCAGCTTAATCTTGTCCAGGGTGACCCACGAGCAGTACTTC. Complete variable domain (other parts from reference TRBV11-2 and TRBJ2-7): EAGVAQSPRYKIIEKRQSVAFWCNPISGHATLYWYQQILGQGPKLLIQFQNNGVVDDSQLPKDRFSAERLKGVDSTLKIQPAKLEDSAVYLCASSLILSRVTHEQYFGPGTRLTVT.

The rearrangement uses TRBV9 and TRBJ2-5; a weak D match, TRBD2 (5 bases). The CDR3 is 15 residues long. V was clipped by 0 bases and J by 0 bases, with 9 bases between them. Germline V gene lookup returns CDR1 SGDLS and CDR2 YYNGEE. The DNA of the CDR3 is TGTGCCAGCAGCGTAGGAGGGCGGAACCAAGAGACCCAGTACTTC. This sequence encodes CASSVGGRNQETQYF.